The rows below give T cell receptor beta chains drawn from one sample of a study of cytomegalovirus exposure and HLA in healthy donors. TCRdb's table, derived via immunoSEQ multiplex PCR, lists solely in-frame clones and lacks some. The repertoire holds 85,000 to 130,000 clones, with 60% to 80% as singletons. Source material: PBMCs. These receptors all come from a boy aged 10-17 years in good health and CMV-seronegative. The CDR3 runs from the conserved cysteine through the conserved F or W. D genes are given only for firm matches. Where a row states a size, it is once, few, many or the class of an expanded clone; other rows omit it.

>TRBJ2-2|TRBD2|NA|TRBV9
TGTGCCAGCAGCGTGAGCGGGGGGGCTTTTACCGGGGAGCTGTTTTTT
CASSVSGGAFTGELFF
>TRBJ2-7|NA|NA|TRBV5-4
TGTGCCAGCAGCTTGGCCCGTGGTAGTTCCTACGAGCAGTACTTC
CASSLARGSSYEQYF
>TRBJ2-5|NA|NA|TRBV6-5
TGTGCCAGCAGTTATGCGCTTACGTCAGAGACCCAGTACTTC
CASSYALTSETQYF
>TRBJ1-1|TRBD1|NA|TRBV7-2
TGTGCCAGCAGCGGAGGGACAGTCAAAGCTTTCTTT
CASSGGTVKAFF
>TRBJ1-1|TRBD1|NA|TRBV6-1
TGTGCCAGCAGGGGACAGGGGTATCTCGCTGAAGCTTTCTTT
CASRGQGYLAEAFF
>TRBJ2-3|NA|few|TRBV2
TGTGCCTCCTCGGGGGAGGCTGGAGATACGCAGTATTTT
CASSGEAGDTQYF
>TRBJ2-1|TRBD2|NA|TRBV25-1
TGTGCCACCTCGCAGGGGGTAGCGGGAGGTGTAGGGCAGTTCTTC
CATSQGVAGGVGQFF
>TRBJ1-1|TRBD1|NA|TRBV29-1
TGCAGCGTTGAAGAGGGTTTCGAGGGACAGCTCTACACTGAAGCTTTCTTT
CSVEEGFEGQLYTEAFF
>TRBJ1-2|TRBD1|NA|TRBV9
TGTGCCAGCAGCACCCTCGGGACAGCCAACTATGGCTACACCTTC
CASSTLGTANYGYTF
>TRBJ2-3|TRBD1|NA|TRBV4-1
TGCGCCAGCAGCCGTTCAGGACAGGGGGCGGGTGGGGATACGCAGTATTTT
CASSRSGQGAGGDTQYF
>TRBJ1-1|NA|NA|TRBV30
TGTGCCTGGAGTAAAGGGGCGCCGCTGAATGCTTTCTTT
CAWSKGAPLNAFF
>TRBJ2-1|TRBD2|NA|TRBV11-3
TGTGCCAGCAGCCTCGGACTAGCGGGTCAACCGCAGTTCTTC
CASSLGLAGQPQFF
>TRBJ2-1|TRBD2|few|TRBV6-6
TGTGCCAGCAGCGACAGACTAGCGGGCCTCAATGAGCAGTTCTTC
CASSDRLAGLNEQFF
>TRBJ1-2|NA|NA|TRBV18
TGTGCCAGCTCACAAGGGAGGGCAGAACTATATGGCTACACCTTC
CASSQGRAELYGYTF
>TRBJ1-5|NA|NA|TRBV4-1
TGCGCCAGCAGCCAAGAGTCACGAGGAGGTCAGCCCCAGCATTTT
CASSQESRGGQPQHF
>TRBJ1-6|TRBD1|NA|TRBV6-5
TGTGCCAGCAGCCTGGGACAGGGCGGCTCACCCCTCCACTTT
CASSLGQGGSPLHF
>TRBJ1-2|NA|NA|TRBV7-9
TGTGCCAGCAGCCCCGGGAACTTATATGGCTACACCTTC
CASSPGNLYGYTF
>TRBJ1-4|NA|NA|TRBV7-9
TGTGCCAGCAACCGTCGATTACCAGGGACTGCAACTAATGAAAAACTGTTTTTT
CASNRRLPGTATNEKLFF
>TRBJ2-1|TRBD2|NA|TRBV2
TGTGCCAGCAGTCAGACTAGCGGGAGGGCCAATGAGCAGTTCTTC
CASSQTSGRANEQFF
>TRBJ1-5|NA|NA|TRBV27
TGTGCCAGCAGTTTATATCGGAGCGATCAGCCCCAGCATTTT
CASSLYRSDQPQHF
>TRBJ1-1|NA|NA|TRBV5-1
TGCGCCAGCAGCTACGCCGGAGGGGTGGGGACTGAAGCTTTCTTT
CASSYAGGVGTEAFF
>TRBJ1-5|TRBD1|NA|TRBV19
TGTGCCAGTAGGAAAGATGGGACAGGCCATAGCAATCAGCCCCAGCATTTT
CASRKDGTGHSNQPQHF
>TRBJ1-6|NA|NA|TRBV2
TGTGCCAGAAACAGGGAATTAGGCTCCTATAATTCACCCCTCCACTTT
CARNRELGSYNSPLHF
>TRBJ2-3|NA|few|TRBV5-8
TGTGCCAGCAGCTTCAGAGGGACTAGCACAGATACGCAGTATTTT
CASSFRGTSTDTQYF
>TRBJ2-5|NA|NA|TRBV5-4
TGTGCCAGCAGCCTCGGGACTCTCCAAGAGACCCAGTACTTC
CASSLGTLQETQYF
>TRBJ2-3|NA|NA|TRBV28
TGTGCCAGCAGTCCCTTTTCCCCTTTAGTGGATACGCAGTATTTT
CASSPFSPLVDTQYF
>TRBJ1-5|NA|NA|TRBV6-5
TGTGCCAGCAGTTACTCGTCCACTTTAGGCAATCAGCCCCAGCATTTT
CASSYSSTLGNQPQHF
>TRBJ2-1|TRBD2|NA|TRBV18
TGTGCCAGCTCAAGGGGACTAGACAGTTACAATGAGCAGTTCTTC
CASSRGLDSYNEQFF
>TRBJ2-1|TRBD1|NA|TRBV19
TGTGCCAGTAGTGTCGGGACAGGGGTCTACAATGAGCAGTTCTTC
CASSVGTGVYNEQFF
>TRBJ2-5|TRBD2|NA|TRBV28
TGTGCCAGCAGTTTTCCGCGGGAGATGAAAGAGACCCAGTACTTC
CASSFPREMKETQYF
>TRBJ1-4|NA|NA|TRBV19
TGTGCCAGTAGTTGGGGAGGGGGAGAAAAACTGTTTTTT
CASSWGGGEKLFF
>TRBJ2-2|NA|NA|TRBV28
TGTGCCAGCAGTTTCGGCACCGGGGAGCTGTTTTTT
CASSFGTGELFF
>TRBJ1-2|NA|once|TRBV5-6
TGTGCCAGCAGCTCAACAGAGAACTATGGCTACACCTTC
CASSSTENYGYTF
>TRBJ2-2|TRBD1|NA|TRBV7-9
TGTGCCAGCAAAGGGGGCGATCACACCGGGGAGCTGTTTTTT
CASKGGDHTGELFF
>TRBJ1-6|TRBD1|few|TRBV10-3
TGTGCCATCAGTGAGCAAATGACAGGGTATTCACCCCTCCACTTT
CAISEQMTGYSPLHF
>TRBJ1-2|NA|NA|TRBV5-1
TGCGCCAGCCGCAGGGGACGTCCTAACTATGGCTACACCTTC
CASRRGRPNYGYTF
>TRBJ1-1|NA|NA|TRBV7-9
TGTGCCAGCACCTCCAGAGGGGGGGTAAACACTGAAGCTTTCTTT
CASTSRGGVNTEAFF
>TRBJ2-7|TRBD2|once|TRBV6-6
TGTGCCAGCAGTTACTCGGGGACTAGCGGGGGCTACGAGCAGTACTTC
CASSYSGTSGGYEQYF
>TRBJ2-2|TRBD1|NA|TRBV30
TGTGCCTACGAGACAGGGTATACCGGGGAGCTGTTTTTT
CAYETGYTGELFF
>TRBJ1-2|TRBD1|NA|TRBV18
TGTGCCAGCTCACCACGGGACAGGGGCGCTGTCGATGGCTACACCTTC
CASSPRDRGAVDGYTF
>TRBJ1-2|TRBD1|NA|TRBV4-3
TGCGCCAGCAGCCAAGACAGGGGGCGCGTTTACTATGGCTACACCTTC
CASSQDRGRVYYGYTF
>TRBJ2-7|TRBD2|NA|TRBV9
TGTGCCAGCAGCGAGGGACTAGCGGGGACCACCTACGAGCAGTACTTC
CASSEGLAGTTYEQYF
>TRBJ1-5|NA|medium-sized|TRBV19
TGTGCCAGTAGTACCTTTGGGGAGGGGGAAAGGCCCCAGCATTTT
CASSTFGEGERPQHF
>TRBJ1-1|TRBD1|NA|TRBV28
TGTGCCAGCACTGGGGACAGCCTGAACACTGAAGCTTTCTTT
CASTGDSLNTEAFF
>TRBJ1-6|TRBD1|few|TRBV5-1
TGCGCCAGCAGCTTGGACAGGGGTAATTCACCCCTCCACTTT
CASSLDRGNSPLHF
>TRBJ1-1|NA|few|TRBV10-2
TGCGCCAGCAGCCTGACTGTGAACACTGAAGCTTTCTTT
CASSLTVNTEAFF
>TRBJ2-5|NA|NA|TRBV2
TGTGCCAGCAGCCAGCCTCAGGGTCGAAGTGAGACCCAGTACTTC
CASSQPQGRSETQYF
>TRBJ2-7|NA|few|TRBV6-6
TGTGCCAGCAGTTACGTGCTAGCACGCGAGCAGTACTTC
CASSYVLAREQYF
>TRBJ1-5|TRBD1|NA|TRBV7-6
TGTGCCAGCAGCTCATGGCCGGCCCGACAGGGAGACCAGCCCCAGCATTTT
CASSSWPARQGDQPQHF
>TRBJ1-2|TRBD1|few|TRBV19
TGTGCCAGTAGTATACGGGACAGGGGGCTTGGCTACACCTTC
CASSIRDRGLGYTF
>TRBJ1-1|NA|few|TRBV25-1
TGTGCCAGCAGTGTTCTGGGCGGGCGGGTTGAAGCTTTCTTT
CASSVLGGRVEAFF
>TRBJ1-4|TRBD1|once|TRBV5-5
TGTGCCAGCAGCTCCTTCGTTGACCCTGGGACAGGACGAGGAAAACTGTTTTTT
CASSSFVDPGTGRGKLFF
>TRBJ2-5|NA|NA|TRBV7-9
TGTGCCAGCAGCTTAGGTGGAGGGTTGGAGACCCAGTACTTC
CASSLGGGLETQYF
>TRBJ1-1|NA|NA|TRBV27
TGTGCCAGCAGGTATGACACTGAAGCTTTCTTT
CASRYDTEAFF
>TRBJ2-2|NA|once|TRBV6-1
TGTGCCAGCAGTGACAACAGCCGAACCGGGGAGCTGTTTTTT
CASSDNSRTGELFF
>TRBJ2-7|NA|NA|TRBV19
TGTGCCAGTAGTTTGGACAGCTCCTACGAGCAGTACTTC
CASSLDSSYEQYF
>TRBJ2-2|NA|NA|TRBV2
TGTGCCAGCTCAGTGAGGGTTGATACCGGGGAGCTGTTTTTT
CASSVRVDTGELFF
>TRBJ2-1|NA|NA|TRBV5-6
TGTGCCAGCAGCTTCAGGGCCAGCTCCTACAATGAGCAGTTCTTC
CASSFRASSYNEQFF
>TRBJ2-3|NA|NA|TRBV5-1
TGCGCCAGCAGCTTGGGGGCGCAGGGTTTAGGAGATACGCAGTATTTT
CASSLGAQGLGDTQYF